What follows is one T cell receptor (beta chain) and its context. These data belong to a study of blood T cell repertoires in COVID-19. In the original processing: Amplifying reference gene primers gave estimates of nucleated cell counts. Measured with immunoSEQ multiplex PCR; TCRdb has only the in-frame clones, and not every one. V, J and clone size are those of that table, while D and trimming were read from the DNA. The data hold around 79,000 clones, with 83% observed a single time. Unmatched junction bases numbered 6, after V lost 3 bases and J lost 0 bases. The CDR3 runs 16 residues. The germline CDR1 and CDR2 sequences are SGHRS and YFSETQ.

This chain joins TRBV5-1 and TRBJ2-1; 7 bases line up with TRBD2. The receptor was derived from a woman aged 55-69 years with acute or convalescent COVID-19. Specimen: peripheral blood. CDR3: CASSSGAGSSYNEQFF. In DNA, the CDR3 is TGCGCCAGCAGCTCCGGAGCGGGGAGCTCCTACAATGAGCAGTTCTTC.